The 21 T cell receptor beta chains reported below all come from one sample, sequenced in a study of OX40 agonist ivuxolimab in advanced cancers. The protocol was immunoSEQ multiplex PCR, while the TCRdb copy is restricted to in-frame clones and leaves out a portion. Here the sample spans some 86,000 clones, roughly 87% being singletons. Sequencing was performed on CD4+ or CD8+ T cells sorted from blood, taken in a trial of the OX40 agonist ivuxolimab. All receptors come from an adult with an advanced solid tumor such as melanoma, head and neck, liver or kidney cancer.

The CDR3 region has the DNA TGTGCCAGCAGCTCGCAGGATACGCAGTATTTT. Protein product: CASSSQDTQYF. The chain employs TRBV5-5 and TRBJ2-3, with D hard to call. Trimming removed 3 bases from V and 6 bases from J, with 5 bases in between. The CDR3 has 11 residues. CDR1 SGHKS and CDR2 YYEKEE come from the germline V gene (reference sequence). Full variable domain (rest looked up from reference TRBV5-5 and TRBJ2-3): DAGVTQSPTHLIKTRGQQVTLRCSPISGHKSVSWYQQVLGQGPQFIFQYYEKEERGRGNFPDRFSARQFPNYSSELNVNALLLGDSALYLCASSSQDTQYFGPGTRLTVL.

The V call is TRBV10-3, the J call TRBJ2-1; the D gene is possibly TRBD2 (6 bases). CDR3 size: 14 residues. Germline V gene data show CDR1 as ENHRY and CDR2 as SYGVKD. The V and J ends lost 5 bases and 7 bases respectively, with 15 bases between them. CDR3 coding DNA: TGTGCCATCAGTCCCCGGGACTCCATTAATGAGCAGTTCTTC. Encoded protein: CAISPRDSINEQFF.

The chain joins TRBV11-2 to TRBJ2-7, with D possibly TRBD1 on 6 matching bases. This CDR3 has 14 amino acids. Trimming cost V 5 bases and J 2 bases, with 13 bases left between them. Germline CDR1 reads SGHAT; CDR2 reads FQNNGV. The CDR3 DNA follows: TGTGCCAGCAGCCAGGGGCCGACTACCTACGAGCAGTACTTC. Amino acid sequence: CASSQGPTTYEQYF.

The V gene is TRBV9, the J gene TRBJ1-1; 9 bases align to TRBD1. The V gene's germline CDR1 is SGDLS and CDR2 YYNGEE. This CDR3 has 16 residues. J lost 0 bases, V lost 4 bases, and 7 bases had no gene match. Written as DNA, the CDR3 is TGTGCCAGCAGCCCGGACAGGGGACGGGTGAACACTGAAGCTTTCTTT. Translating it yields CASSPDRGRVNTEAFF.

The rearrangement links TRBV6-4 to TRBJ2-7, with 9 bases matching TRBD2. Looked up from germline, CDR1 is MRHNA and CDR2 is SNTAGT. The CDR3 runs to 18 residues. Trimming cost V 5 bases and J 1 base; bases outside gene matches: 15. This CDR3 is CASSHLVDSGSISYEQYF. CDR3 coding DNA: TGTGCCAGCAGTCACCTGGTCGATAGCGGGAGCATTTCCTACGAGCAGTACTTC.

V usage is TRBV30 and J usage is TRBJ2-3, with D unclear. The CDR3 is 14 amino acids. V lost 3 bases and J 0 bases, leaving 10 bases between the germline ends. Germline V gene lookup returns CDR1 GTSNPN and CDR2 SVGIG (reference sequence). The DNA for the CDR3 is TGTGCCTGGAGGGTCGGCAGTAGCACAGATACGCAGTATTTT. It specifies CAWRVGSSTDTQYF.

The genes are TRBV7-4 and TRBJ2-3; 9 bases line up with TRBD2. CDR1 and CDR2 from the germline V gene are SGHVT and SQSDAQ. The CDR3 is 16 residues long. V was pared by 3 bases and J by 3 bases, with 7 bases of the junction left unmatched. The CDR3 coding sequence is TGTGCCAGCAGCTTTGGTAGTAGCGGGAGTACAGATACGCAGTATTTT. Its protein is CASSFGSSGSTDTQYF.

The V and J genes are TRBV6-1 and TRBJ2-1; TRBD2 aligns across 9 bases. This CDR3 region has 13 residues. Germline V CDR1 and CDR2: MNHNS, SASEGT. Trimming at V came to 6 bases and at J to 7 bases, leaving 4 bases not matched to a gene. The CDR3 bases are TGTGCCAGCAGGACTAGCGGAATTAATGAGCAGTTCTTC. It codes for CASRTSGINEQFF.

The chain has TRBV7-9 and TRBJ2-5; D call uncertain. Trimming stripped 4 bases from V and 2 bases from J, with 17 bases between. The CDR3 spans 16 residues. The germline V gene encodes CDR1 SEHNR and CDR2 FQNEAQ (reference sequence). CDR3 loop: CASSSLGRRPQETQYF. CDR3 DNA sequence: TGTGCCAGCAGCTCCCTCGGGCGGAGACCACAAGAGACCCAGTACTTC.

V usage is TRBV5-1 and J usage is TRBJ2-5, with TRBD2 as a possible D gene (6 bases). The germline V gene has CDR1 SGHRS and CDR2 YFSETQ. This CDR3 contains 15 residues. V was shortened by 4 bases and J by 4 bases, with 17 bases between the two germline ends. The CDR3 DNA follows: TGCGCCAGCAGCGGGGGGTCCTTCGGGGGAGAGACCCAGTACTTC. Amino acid sequence: CASSGGSFGGETQYF.

This clone has a single count. The CDR3 bases are TGTGCCAGCTCCCCTGGGCCAGGGGGTAGCAATCAGCCCCAGCATTTT. This gives the protein CASSPGPGGSNQPQHF. The gene calls are TRBV18 and TRBJ1-5; 7 bases align to TRBD1. The germline V gene has CDR1 KGHSH and CDR2 LQKENI. J gave up 0 bases and V 6 bases, and 8 bases lay outside the gene matches. The CDR3 consists of 16 residues.

The table lists this clone with a few counts. This chain links TRBV5-5 with TRBJ1-4, with no clear D. V was shortened by 1 base and J by 0 bases, with 7 bases between the two germline ends. The CDR3 has 15 amino acids. CDR1 is SGHKS and CDR2 is YYEKEE in the germline V gene (reference sequence). The CDR3 here is CASSLLGSTNEKLFF. The CDR3 DNA sequence: TGTGCCAGCAGCTTGTTGGGGTCAACTAATGAAAAACTGTTTTTT.

The J gene is TRBJ2-2, the V gene TRBV6-5; D gene uncertain. CDR3 length: 12 residues. Trimming took off 2 bases at V and 7 bases at J, with 5 bases between the two ends. Germline V gene data show CDR1 as MNHEY and CDR2 as SVGAGI. CDR3 DNA sequence: TGTGCCAGCAGTTACGACGTCGGGGAGCTGTTTTTT. This sequence encodes CASSYDVGELFF.

This sequence joins TRBV28 and TRBJ1-6; 11 nucleotides line up with TRBD1. Germline V gene sequence: CDR1 MDHEN, CDR2 SYDVKM. Trimming removed 5 bases from V and 7 bases from J; junction bases left unmatched: 7. The CDR3 has 16 residues. The CDR3 DNA follows: TGTGCCAGCAGTCGGACAGGGGGCTTATTGAATTCACCCCTCCACTTT. Residues: CASSRTGGLLNSPLHF.

V is TRBV28 and J is TRBJ1-2; the match to TRBD1 covers 7 bases. The CDR3 consists of 15 residues. V shed 10 bases and J 6 bases; nucleotides not matched to a gene: 17. CDR1 is MDHEN and CDR2 is SYDVKM in the germline V gene. The CDR3 DNA is TGTGCCACACCAATTGGCAGGGGGTTGAAGGATGGCTACACCTTC. Encoded protein: CATPIGRGLKDGYTF.

This clone came up once. J is TRBJ1-3 and V is TRBV7-8; no definite D call. V shed 3 bases and J shed 1 base, with 13 bases lying between them. This CDR3 is 16 amino acids long. Germline CDR1 is SGHVS and CDR2 is FQNEAQ. The DNA for the CDR3 is TGTGCCAGCAGCTTCTCAGACACCCTTTCTGGAAACACCATATATTTT. Translating gives CASSFSDTLSGNTIYF.

The chain links TRBV10-3 to TRBJ2-1; 7 bases align to TRBD2. J was trimmed by 9 bases and V by 0 bases; bases with no gene match: 2. This CDR3 is 13 amino acids long. The V gene's germline CDR1 is ENHRY and CDR2 SYGVKD. The CDR3 loop is CAISESGGTEQFF. CDR3 nucleotide sequence: TGTGCCATCAGTGAGTCGGGGGGGACTGAGCAGTTCTTC.

The V call is TRBV28, the J call TRBJ1-3; 8 bases match TRBD1. The CDR3 covers 15 residues. Germline CDR1 MDHEN, CDR2 SYDVKM. V dropped 6 bases and J dropped 0; count of bases not matched to a gene: 4. The CDR3 sequence is CASRSGTGSGNTIYF. DNA of the CDR3: TGTGCCAGCAGGTCCGGGACAGGCTCTGGAAACACCATATATTTT.

V gene TRBV28 combines with J gene TRBJ1-2; possible D gene TRBD1, 6 bases. The CDR3 extends over 11 amino acids. Deletions cut 7 bases from V and 10 bases from J, with 13 bases between. CDR1 and CDR2 (germline): MDHEN, SYDVKM. The CDR3 DNA sequence: TGTGCCAGCATCCACGGACAGATCTACACCTTC. Translation gives CASIHGQIYTF.

The chain combines TRBV5-6 with TRBJ2-2; 11 bases fit TRBD1. With 0 bases clipped from V and 7 bases from J, the junction kept 2 bases outside the gene matches. Germline loops: CDR1 SGHDT, CDR2 YYEEEE. CDR3 length equals 15 residues. The CDR3 DNA follows: TGTGCCAGCAGCTTGGCCGGGACAGGGGGCGGGGAGCTGTTTTTT. It encodes CASSLAGTGGGELFF.

The V gene is TRBV2, the J gene TRBJ1-1, with TRBD1 identical over 8 bases. In germline, CDR1 is SNHLY, CDR2 FYNNEI. Trimming removed 8 bases from V and 6 bases from J; junction bases left unmatched: 8. The CDR3 runs 13 residues. Here the CDR3 DNA reads TGTGCCAGCGGGGGACAGGTAGGGTCTGAAGCTTTCTTT. As protein: CASGGQVGSEAFF.